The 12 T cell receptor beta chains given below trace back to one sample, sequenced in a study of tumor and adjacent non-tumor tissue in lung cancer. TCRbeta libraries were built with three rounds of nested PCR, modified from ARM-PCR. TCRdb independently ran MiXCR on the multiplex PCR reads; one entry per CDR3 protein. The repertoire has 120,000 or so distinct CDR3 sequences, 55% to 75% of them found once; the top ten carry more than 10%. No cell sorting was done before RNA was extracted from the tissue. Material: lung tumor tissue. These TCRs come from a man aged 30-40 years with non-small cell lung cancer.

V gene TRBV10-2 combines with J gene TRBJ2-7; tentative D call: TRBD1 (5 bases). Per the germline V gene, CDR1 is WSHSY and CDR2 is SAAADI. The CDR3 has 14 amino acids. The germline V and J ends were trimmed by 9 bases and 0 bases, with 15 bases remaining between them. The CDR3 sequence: CARISRASSYEQYF. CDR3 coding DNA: TGCGCCAGAATATCCAGGGCGAGCTCCTACGAGCAGTACTTC.

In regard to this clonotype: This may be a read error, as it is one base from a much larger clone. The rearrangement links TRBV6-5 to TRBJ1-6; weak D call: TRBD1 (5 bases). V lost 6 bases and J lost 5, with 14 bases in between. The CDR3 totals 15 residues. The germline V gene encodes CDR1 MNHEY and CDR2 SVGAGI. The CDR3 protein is CASSRIGRDNSPLHF. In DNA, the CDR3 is TGTGCCAGCAGCCGAATTGGCAGGGATAATTCACCCCTCCACTTT.

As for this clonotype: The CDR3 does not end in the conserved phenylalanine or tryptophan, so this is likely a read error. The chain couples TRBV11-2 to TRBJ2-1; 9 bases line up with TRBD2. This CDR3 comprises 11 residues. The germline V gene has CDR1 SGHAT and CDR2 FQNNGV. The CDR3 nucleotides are TGTCCCTGTAGCGGGAGAAATGAGCAGTTCGTC. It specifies CPCSGRNEQFV.

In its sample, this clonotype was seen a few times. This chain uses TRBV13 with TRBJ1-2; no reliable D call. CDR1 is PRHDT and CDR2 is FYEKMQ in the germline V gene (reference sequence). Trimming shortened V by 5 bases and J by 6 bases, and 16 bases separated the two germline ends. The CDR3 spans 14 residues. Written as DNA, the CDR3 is TGTGCCAGCAGCATCCACCCCGAGAGCGATGGCTACACCTTC. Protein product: CASSIHPESDGYTF.

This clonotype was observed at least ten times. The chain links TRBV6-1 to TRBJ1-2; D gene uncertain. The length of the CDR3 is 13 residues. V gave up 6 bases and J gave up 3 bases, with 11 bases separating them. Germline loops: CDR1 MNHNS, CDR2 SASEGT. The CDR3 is CASSLVWDYGYTF. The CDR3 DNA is TGTGCCAGCAGCCTGGTTTGGGACTATGGCTACACCTTC.

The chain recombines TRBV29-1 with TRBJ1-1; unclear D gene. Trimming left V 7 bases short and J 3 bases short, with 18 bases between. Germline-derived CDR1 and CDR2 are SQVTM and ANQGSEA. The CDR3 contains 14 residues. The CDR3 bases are TGCAGCGCTGCATCGGATCGATTTCACACTGAAGCTTTCTTT. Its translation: CSAASDRFHTEAFF. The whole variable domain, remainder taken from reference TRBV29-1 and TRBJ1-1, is SAVISQKPSRDICQRGTSLTIQCQVDSQVTMMFWYRQQPGQSLTLIATANQGSEATYESGFVIDKFPISRPNLTFSTLTVSNMSPEDSSIYLCSAASDRFHTEAFFGQGTRLTVV.

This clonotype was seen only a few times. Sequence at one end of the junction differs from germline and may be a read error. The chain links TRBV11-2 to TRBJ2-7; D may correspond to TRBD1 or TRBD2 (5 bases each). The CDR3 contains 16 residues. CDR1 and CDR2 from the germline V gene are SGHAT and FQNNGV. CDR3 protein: CASSSQGKGSPYEQYF. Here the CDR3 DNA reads TGTGCCAGCAGCTCCCAGGGCAAGGGGAGCCCCTACGAGCAATACTTC.

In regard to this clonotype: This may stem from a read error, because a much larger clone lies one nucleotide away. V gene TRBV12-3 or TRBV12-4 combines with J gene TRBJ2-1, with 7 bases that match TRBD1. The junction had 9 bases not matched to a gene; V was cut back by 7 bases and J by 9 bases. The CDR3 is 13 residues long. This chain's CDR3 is CASTLTQGVEQFF. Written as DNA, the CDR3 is TGTGCCAGCACCTTGACTCAGGGGGTTGAGCAGTTCTTC.

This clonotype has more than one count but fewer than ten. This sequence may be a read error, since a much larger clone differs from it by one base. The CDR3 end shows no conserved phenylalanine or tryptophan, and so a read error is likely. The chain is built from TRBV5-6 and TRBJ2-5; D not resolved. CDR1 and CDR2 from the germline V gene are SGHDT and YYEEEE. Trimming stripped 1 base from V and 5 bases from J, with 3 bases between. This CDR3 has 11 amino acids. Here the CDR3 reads CASSLTETQYL. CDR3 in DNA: TGTGCCAGCAGCTTGACTGAGACCCAGTACCTC.

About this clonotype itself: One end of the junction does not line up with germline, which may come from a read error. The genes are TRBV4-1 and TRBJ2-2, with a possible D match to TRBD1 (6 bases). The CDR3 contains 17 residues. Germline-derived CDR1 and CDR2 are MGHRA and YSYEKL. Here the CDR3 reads CASSPDPRGYLTGELVF. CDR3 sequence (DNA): TGCGCCAGCAGCCCAGATCCTAGGGGGTACCTTACCGGGGAGCTGGTTTTT.

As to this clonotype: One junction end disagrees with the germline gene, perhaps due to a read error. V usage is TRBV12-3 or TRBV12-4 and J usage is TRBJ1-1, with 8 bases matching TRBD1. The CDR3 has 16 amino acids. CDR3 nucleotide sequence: TGTGACAGCAGTTCCCCAGGGGGCGGGAGGAACACTGAAGCCTTCTTT. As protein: CDSSSPGGGRNTEAFF.

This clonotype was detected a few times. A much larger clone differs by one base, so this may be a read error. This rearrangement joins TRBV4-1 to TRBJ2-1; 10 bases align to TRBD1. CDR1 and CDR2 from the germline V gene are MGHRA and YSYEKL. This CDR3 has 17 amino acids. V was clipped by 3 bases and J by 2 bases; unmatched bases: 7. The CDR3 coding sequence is TGCGCCAGCAGCCACGGATGGACAGGGGGGACCTACAATGAGCAGTTCTTC. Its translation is CASSHGWTGGTYNEQFF.